This passage covers 7 T cell receptor beta chains from one sample sequenced in a study of cytomegalovirus exposure and HLA in healthy donors. Primers: 60 Vbeta forward and 13 Jbeta reverse. The data were produced by immunoSEQ multiplex PCR, yet TCRdb's version contains in-frame clones alone and is incomplete. The sample shows some 190,000 clones, 86% of them seen only once. The source material was PBMCs. The receptors come from a woman younger than 45 in good health and CMV-seronegative.

This clone appeared a single time. This chain uses TRBV4-1 with TRBJ2-5, with D maybe TRBD2 (5 bases). The V end was cut by 3 bases, the J end by 5 bases, with 16 bases between. Germline CDR1 is MGHRA and CDR2 is YSYEKL. The CDR3 sequence is 15 residues long. CDR3: CASSQITGDRETQYF. The CDR3 DNA is TGCGCCAGCAGCCAGATAACCGGGGATCGGGAGACCCAGTACTTC.

This clone was observed once. The J gene is TRBJ1-4, the V gene TRBV11-2; D is perhaps TRBD1 (6 bases). Germline loops: CDR1 SGHAT, CDR2 FQNNGV. V was shortened by 4 bases and J by 8 bases, with 17 bases between the two germline ends. This CDR3 is 15 amino acids long. Here the CDR3 reads CASSSDQGFWEKLFF. The DNA of the CDR3 is TGTGCCAGCAGCTCGGATCAGGGGTTTTGGGAAAAACTGTTTTTT. The entire variable domain, with the rest obtained from reference TRBV11-2 and TRBJ1-4, is as follows: EAGVAQSPRYKIIEKRQSVAFWCNPISGHATLYWYQQILGQGPKLLIQFQNNGVVDDSQLPKDRFSAERLKGVDSTLKIQPAKLEDSAVYLCASSSDQGFWEKLFFGSGTQLSVL.

V gene TRBV27 combines with J gene TRBJ2-7; 9 nucleotides align to TRBD2. Per germline, CDR1 MNHEY and CDR2 SMNVEV (reference sequence). V gave up 6 bases and J gave up 8 bases; unmatched junction bases: 11. This CDR3 comprises 14 residues. CDR3 nucleotide sequence: TGTGCCAGCAGCCCCATGGCGGGAGGGCCGAAGCAGTACTTC. It codes for CASSPMAGGPKQYF.

The rearrangement links TRBV5-1 to TRBJ2-3; 7 bases line up with TRBD2. The J segment lost 5 bases and the V segment lost 0 bases, leaving 9 bases of the junction unmatched. CDR3 size: 16 residues. Germline CDR1 reads SGHRS; CDR2 reads YFSETQ. In DNA form, the CDR3 reads TGCGCCAGCAGCTTGGCCCGACTAGCCAAGGGAGATACGCAGTATTTT. It yields the protein CASSLARLAKGDTQYF.

There are a few counts of this clone. This chain connects TRBV6-5 to TRBJ1-5; TRBD1 might be the D (5 bases). The CDR3 runs to 14 residues. Germline V gene data show CDR1 as MNHEY and CDR2 as SVGAGI. The V gene lost 6 bases and the J gene lost 0 bases, with 9 bases spanning the gap. The CDR3 DNA is TGTGCCAGCAGCCGACAGTATAGCAATCAGCCCCAGCATTTT. It specifies CASSRQYSNQPQHF.

The gene calls are TRBV29-1 and TRBJ2-3, with TRBD2 matching 14 bases. The CDR3 consists of 16 residues. V was pared by 6 bases and J by 3 bases, with 8 bases of the junction left unmatched. Germline CDR1 SQVTM, CDR2 ANQGSEA. The CDR3: CSVGTSGGIWTDTQYF. DNA of the CDR3: TGCAGCGTGGGGACTAGCGGGGGTATTTGGACAGATACGCAGTATTTT.

The chain uses TRBV7-8 and TRBJ2-1; possible D gene TRBD2, 6 bases. Per germline, CDR1 SGHVS and CDR2 FQNEAQ. V lost 5 bases to trimming and J lost 5 bases, with 13 bases between them. The CDR3 totals 14 residues. CDR3 bases: TGTGCCAGCAGCATCGGGACGGGAGACAATGAGCAGTTCTTC. Amino acids: CASSIGTGDNEQFF.